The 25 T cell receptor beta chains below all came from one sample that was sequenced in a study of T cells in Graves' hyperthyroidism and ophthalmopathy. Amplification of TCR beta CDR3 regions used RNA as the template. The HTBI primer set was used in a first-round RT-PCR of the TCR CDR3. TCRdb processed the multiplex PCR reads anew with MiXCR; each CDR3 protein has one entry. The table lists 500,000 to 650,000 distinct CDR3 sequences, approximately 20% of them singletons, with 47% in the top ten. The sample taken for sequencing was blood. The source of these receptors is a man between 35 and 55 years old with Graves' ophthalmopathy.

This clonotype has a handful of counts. The CDR3 DNA sequence: TGTGCCACCAGCGACGACAGCACAGATACGCAGTATTTT. Translation: CATSDDSTDTQYF. V and J are TRBV15 and TRBJ2-3; D uncertain. The CDR3 extends over 13 amino acids. Germline-derived CDR1 and CDR2 are LNHNV and YYDKDF (reference sequence). Trimming took off 5 bases at V and 0 bases at J, with 6 bases between the two ends. Combining the CDR3 with reference TRBV15 and TRBJ2-3 gives the whole variable domain DAMVIQNPRYQVTQFGKPVTLSCSQTLNHNVMYWYQQKSSQAPKLLFHYYDKDFNNEADTPDNFQSRRPNTSFCFLDIRSPGLGDTAMYLCATSDDSTDTQYFGPGTRLTVL.

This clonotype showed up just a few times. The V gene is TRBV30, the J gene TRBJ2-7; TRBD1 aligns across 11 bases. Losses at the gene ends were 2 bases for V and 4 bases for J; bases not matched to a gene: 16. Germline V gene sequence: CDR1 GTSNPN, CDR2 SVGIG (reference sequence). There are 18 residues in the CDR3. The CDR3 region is CAWSPGTGGHLKIYEQYF. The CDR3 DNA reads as TGTGCCTGGAGTCCTGGGACAGGGGGGCACCTAAAGATTTACGAGCAGTACTTC.

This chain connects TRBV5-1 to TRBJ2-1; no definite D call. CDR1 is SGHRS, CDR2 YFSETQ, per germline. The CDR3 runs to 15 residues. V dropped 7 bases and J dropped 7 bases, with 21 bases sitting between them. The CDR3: CASRSGLAVANEQFF. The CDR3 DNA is TGCGCCAGCCGATCGGGCCTTGCCGTGGCGAATGAGCAGTTCTTC.

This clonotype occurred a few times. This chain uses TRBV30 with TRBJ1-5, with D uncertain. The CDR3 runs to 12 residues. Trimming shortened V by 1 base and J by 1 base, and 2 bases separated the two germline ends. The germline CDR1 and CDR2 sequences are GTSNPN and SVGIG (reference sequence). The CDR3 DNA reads TGTGCCTGGAGTGGGAGCAATCAGCCCCAGCATTTT. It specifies CAWSGSNQPQHF.

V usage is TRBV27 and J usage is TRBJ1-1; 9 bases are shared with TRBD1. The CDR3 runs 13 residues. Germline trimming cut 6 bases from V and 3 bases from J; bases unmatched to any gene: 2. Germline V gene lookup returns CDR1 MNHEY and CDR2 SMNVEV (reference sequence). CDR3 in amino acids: CASRGTGYTEAFF. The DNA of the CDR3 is TGTGCCAGCAGGGGGACAGGGTACACTGAAGCTTTCTTT.

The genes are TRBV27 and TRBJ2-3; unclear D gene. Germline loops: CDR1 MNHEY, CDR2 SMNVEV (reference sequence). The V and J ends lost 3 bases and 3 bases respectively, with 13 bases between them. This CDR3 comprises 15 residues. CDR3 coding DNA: TGTGCCAGCAGTTTTGCCAATAGTGGGACAGATACGCAGTATTTT. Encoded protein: CASSFANSGTDTQYF.

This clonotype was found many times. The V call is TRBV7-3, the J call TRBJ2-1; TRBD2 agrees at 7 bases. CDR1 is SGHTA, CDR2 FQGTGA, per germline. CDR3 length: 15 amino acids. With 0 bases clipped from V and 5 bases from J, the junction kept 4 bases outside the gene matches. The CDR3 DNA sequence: TGTGCCAGCAGCTTAACCAGCGGGAATAACAATGAGCAGTTCTTC. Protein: CASSLTSGNNNEQFF.

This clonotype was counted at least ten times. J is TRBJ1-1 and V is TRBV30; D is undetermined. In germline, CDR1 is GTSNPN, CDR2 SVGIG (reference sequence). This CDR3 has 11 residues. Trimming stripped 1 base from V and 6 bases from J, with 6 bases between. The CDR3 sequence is CAWSGMSEAFF. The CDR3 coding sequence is TGTGCCTGGAGTGGGATGTCTGAAGCTTTCTTT. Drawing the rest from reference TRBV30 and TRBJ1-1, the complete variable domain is SQTIHQWPATLVQPVGSPLSLECTVEGTSNPNLYWYRQAAGRGLQLLFYSVGIGQISSEVPQNLSASRPQDRQFILSSKKLLLSDSGFYLCAWSGMSEAFFGQGTRLTVV.

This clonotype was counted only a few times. CDR3 nucleotide sequence: TGTGCCAGCAGTGAAGCGCCTGGGACAGGTCCAGGCATTCAGTACTTC. This encodes CASSEAPGTGPGIQYF. The chain links TRBV6-1 to TRBJ2-4; the match to TRBD1 covers 8 bases. The CDR3 runs 16 residues. The germline V gene encodes CDR1 MNHNS and CDR2 SASEGT. V dropped 0 bases and J dropped 9; count of bases not matched to a gene: 10.

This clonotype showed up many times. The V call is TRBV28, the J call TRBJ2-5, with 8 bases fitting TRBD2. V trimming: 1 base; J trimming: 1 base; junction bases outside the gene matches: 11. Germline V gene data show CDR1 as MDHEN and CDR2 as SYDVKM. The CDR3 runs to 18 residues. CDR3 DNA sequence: TGTGCCAGCAGTTTATTGTTCGATGGCGGGGGGCCCCAAGAGACCCAGTACTTC. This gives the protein CASSLLFDGGGPQETQYF.

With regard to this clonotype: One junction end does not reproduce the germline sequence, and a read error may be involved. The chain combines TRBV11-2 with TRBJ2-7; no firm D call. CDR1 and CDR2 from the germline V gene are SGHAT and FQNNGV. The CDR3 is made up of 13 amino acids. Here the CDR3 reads CPSSLTPLSEQYF. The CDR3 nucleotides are TGTCCCAGCAGCTTAACGCCCCTTAGCGAGCAGTACTTC. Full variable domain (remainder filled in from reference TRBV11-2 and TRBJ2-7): EAGVAQSPRYKIIEKRQSVAFWCNPISGHATLYWYQQILGQGPKLLIQFQNNGVVDDSQLPKDRFSAERLKGVDSTLKIQPAKLEDSAVYLCPSSLTPLSEQYFGPGTRLTVT.

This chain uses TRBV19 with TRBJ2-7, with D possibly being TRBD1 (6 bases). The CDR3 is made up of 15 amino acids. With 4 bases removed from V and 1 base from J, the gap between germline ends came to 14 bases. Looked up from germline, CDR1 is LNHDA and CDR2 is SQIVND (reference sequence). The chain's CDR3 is CASSRGQSFSYEQYF. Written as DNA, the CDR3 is TGTGCCAGTAGTAGAGGACAGTCGTTTTCCTACGAGCAGTACTTC.

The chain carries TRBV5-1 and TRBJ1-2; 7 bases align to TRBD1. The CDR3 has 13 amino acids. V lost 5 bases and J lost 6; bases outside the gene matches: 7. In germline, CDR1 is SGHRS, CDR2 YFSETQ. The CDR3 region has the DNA TGCGCCAGCAGTCCCCGCAGGGGGAATGGCTACACCTTC. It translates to CASSPRRGNGYTF.

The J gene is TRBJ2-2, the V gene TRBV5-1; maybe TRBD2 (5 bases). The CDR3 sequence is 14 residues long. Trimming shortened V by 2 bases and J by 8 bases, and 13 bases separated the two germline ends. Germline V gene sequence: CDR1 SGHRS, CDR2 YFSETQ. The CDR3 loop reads CASSLAALGGELFF. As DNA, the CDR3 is TGCGCCAGCAGCTTAGCGGCCCTGGGGGGGGAGCTGTTTTTT.

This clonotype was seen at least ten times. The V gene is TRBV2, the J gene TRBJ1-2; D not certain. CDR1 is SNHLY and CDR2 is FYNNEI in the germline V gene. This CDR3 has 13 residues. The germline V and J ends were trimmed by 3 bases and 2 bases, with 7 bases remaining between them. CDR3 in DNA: TGTGCCAGCAGTGACAGAATAAACTATGGCTACACCTTC. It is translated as CASSDRINYGYTF.

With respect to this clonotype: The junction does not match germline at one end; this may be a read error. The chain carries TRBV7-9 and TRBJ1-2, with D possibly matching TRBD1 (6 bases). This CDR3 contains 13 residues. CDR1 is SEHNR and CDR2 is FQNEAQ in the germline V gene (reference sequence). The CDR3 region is CACSFGQLYGYTF. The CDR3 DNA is TGTGCCTGCAGCTTCGGACAGCTCTATGGCTACACCTTC.

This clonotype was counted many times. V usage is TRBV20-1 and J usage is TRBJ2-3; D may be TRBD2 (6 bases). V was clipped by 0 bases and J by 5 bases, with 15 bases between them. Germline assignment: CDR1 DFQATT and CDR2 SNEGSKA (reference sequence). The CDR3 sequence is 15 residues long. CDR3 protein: CSARDGGGVGDTQYF. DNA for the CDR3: TGCAGTGCTAGAGATGGCGGAGGGGTTGGAGATACGCAGTATTTT.

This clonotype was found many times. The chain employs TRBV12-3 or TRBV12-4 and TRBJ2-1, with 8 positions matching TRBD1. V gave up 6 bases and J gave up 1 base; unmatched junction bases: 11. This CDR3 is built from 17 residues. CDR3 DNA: TGTGCCAGCAGATACACAGGGGGTGGTCTATCCTACAATGAGCAGTTCTTC. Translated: CASRYTGGGLSYNEQFF.

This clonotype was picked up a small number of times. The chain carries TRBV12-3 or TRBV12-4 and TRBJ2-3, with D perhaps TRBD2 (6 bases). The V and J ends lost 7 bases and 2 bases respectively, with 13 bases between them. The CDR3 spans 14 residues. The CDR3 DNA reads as TGTGCCAGCAATCTCCGGGACTTCACAGATACGCAGTATTTT. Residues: CASNLRDFTDTQYF.

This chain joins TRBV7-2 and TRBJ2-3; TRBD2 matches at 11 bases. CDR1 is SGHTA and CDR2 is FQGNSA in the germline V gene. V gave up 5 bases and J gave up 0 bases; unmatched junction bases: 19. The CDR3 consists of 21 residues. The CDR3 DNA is TGTGCCAGCAGCCCCTCAGGAGGGCTAGCGGGGGGACTATATAGCACAGATACGCAGTATTTT. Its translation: CASSPSGGLAGGLYSTDTQYF.

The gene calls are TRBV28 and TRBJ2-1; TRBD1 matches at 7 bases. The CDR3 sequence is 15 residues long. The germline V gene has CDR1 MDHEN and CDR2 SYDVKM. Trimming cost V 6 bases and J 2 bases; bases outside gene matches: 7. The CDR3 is CASRPDRETYNEQFF. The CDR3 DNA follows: TGTGCCAGCAGGCCCGACAGGGAAACCTACAATGAGCAGTTCTTC. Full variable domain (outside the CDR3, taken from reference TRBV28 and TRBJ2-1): DVKVTQSSRYLVKRTGEKVFLECVQDMDHENMFWYRQDPGLGLRLIYFSYDVKMKEKGDIPEGYSVSREKKERFSLILESASTNQTSMYLCASRPDRETYNEQFFGPGTRLTVL.

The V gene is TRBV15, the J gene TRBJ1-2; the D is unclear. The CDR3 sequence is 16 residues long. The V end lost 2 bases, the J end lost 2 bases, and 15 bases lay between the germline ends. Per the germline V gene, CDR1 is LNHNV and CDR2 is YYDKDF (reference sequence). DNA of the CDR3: TGTGCCACCAGCAGAAGTAGTCGAACCGGGAACTATGGCTACACCTTC. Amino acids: CATSRSSRTGNYGYTF.

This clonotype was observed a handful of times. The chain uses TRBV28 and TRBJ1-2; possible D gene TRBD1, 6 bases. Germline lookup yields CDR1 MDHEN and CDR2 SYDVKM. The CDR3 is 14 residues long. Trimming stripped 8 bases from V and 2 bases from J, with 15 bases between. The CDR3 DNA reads TGTGCCAGCCGTTCGGGGGGCGCGAACTATGGCTACACCTTC. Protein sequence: CASRSGGANYGYTF.

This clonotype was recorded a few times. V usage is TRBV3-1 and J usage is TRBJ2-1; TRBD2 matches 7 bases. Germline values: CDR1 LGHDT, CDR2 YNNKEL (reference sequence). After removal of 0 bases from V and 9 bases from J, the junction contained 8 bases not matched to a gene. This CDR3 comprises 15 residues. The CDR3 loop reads CASSQEGLRRSEQFF. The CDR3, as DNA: TGTGCCAGCAGCCAAGAGGGACTAAGACGGAGTGAGCAGTTCTTC.

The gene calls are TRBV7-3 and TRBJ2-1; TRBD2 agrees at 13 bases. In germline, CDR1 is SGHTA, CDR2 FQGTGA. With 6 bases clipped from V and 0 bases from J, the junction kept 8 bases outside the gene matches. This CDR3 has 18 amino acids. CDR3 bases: TGTGCCAGCAGGACAACTAGCGGGGGGGCCAGCTCCTACAATGAGCAGTTCTTC. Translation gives CASRTTSGGASSYNEQFF.